Shown below are 12 T cell receptor gamma chains from a single sample sequenced in a study of gamma-delta T cells after stem cell transplantation. TCRdb re-processed the RT-PCR reads using CATT. The table shows 700 to 950 gamma-chain clones, with roughly a third occurring only once. The sample taken for sequencing was gamma-delta T cells. Receptors originate from a human donor. It is not recorded whose cells these are; they may come from a transplant donor.

Regarding this clone: The sample holds other DNA sequences that translate to the same CDR3. This rearrangement joins TRGV9 to TRGJP. TCRdb gives no J gene; it was assigned here by matching the DNA to germline. The CDR3 is made up of 17 amino acids. CDR1 and CDR2 from the germline V gene are GITISATS and ISYDGTV (reference sequence). V gave up 3 bases and J gave up 4 bases; unmatched junction bases: 6. DNA of the CDR3: TGTGCCTTGTGGGAGACTATTCAAGAGTTGGGCAAAAAAATCAAGGTATTT. Translation: CALWETIQELGKKIKVF.

The J gene is TRGJP, the V gene TRGV9. Assignment of the J gene here rests on matching the DNA to germline, because TCRdb gives none. From germline, CDR1 is GITISATS and CDR2 ISYDGTV (reference sequence). J gave up 4 bases and V 0 bases, and 9 bases lay outside the gene matches. The CDR3 has 19 amino acids. Written as DNA, the CDR3 is TGTGCCTTGTGGGAGGTGCAGGGGAGTCAAGAGTTGGGCAAAAAAATCAAGGTATTT. Amino acids: CALWEVQGSQELGKKIKVF.

This clone was detected a few times. At the DNA level, this CDR3 is encoded by other sequences in the same sample as well. The CDR3 nucleotides read TGTGCCTTGTGGGAGGTCCCGGAGTTGGGCAAAAAAATCAAGGTATTT. This sequence encodes CALWEVPELGKKIKVF. The V call is TRGV9, the J call TRGJP. TCRdb gives no J gene; it was assigned here by matching the DNA to germline. The CDR3 is made up of 16 amino acids. The V segment lost 1 base and the J segment 7 bases; nucleotides outside the gene matches: 4. CDR1 and CDR2 from the germline V gene are GITISATS and ISYDGTV (reference sequence).

In its sample, this clone was seen a few times. In the same sample, other DNA sequences code for this CDR3. This chain connects TRGV9 to TRGJ1 or TRGJ2. The J gene comes from matching the DNA to germline here; TCRdb lacks it. CDR1 and CDR2 (germline): GITISATS, ISYDGTV (reference sequence). The CDR3 extends over 10 amino acids. The V and J ends lost 0 bases and 11 bases, in that order; junction bases with no gene match: 1. CDR3 DNA sequence: TGTGCCTTGTGGGAGGTGGAGAAACTCTTT. It codes for CALWEVEKLF.

Concerning this clone itself: Given a much more abundant clone one base away, this may be a read error. The chain has TRGV9 and TRGJP. The J gene comes from matching the DNA to germline here; TCRdb lacks it. The CDR3 loop spans 15 amino acids. CDR1 and CDR2 from the germline V gene are GITISATS and ISYDGTV (reference sequence). The DNA of the CDR3 is TGTACCTTGTGGTCTCAAGAGTTGGGCAAAAAAATCAAGGTATTT. Translated: CTLWSQELGKKIKVF.

To note about this clone: This CDR3 is also generated by other DNA sequences in the sample. The DNA for the CDR3 is TGTGCCTTGTGGGGGATGGAGTTGGGCAAAAAAATCAAGGTATTT. Translation gives CALWGMELGKKIKVF. The chain employs TRGV9 and TRGJP. Here the J gene came from matching the DNA to germline, since TCRdb omits it. CDR1 is GITISATS and CDR2 is ISYDGTV in the germline V gene (reference sequence). The V and J ends lost 5 bases and 7 bases, in that order; junction bases with no gene match: 5. This CDR3 region has 15 residues.

With regard to this clone: This may stem from a read error, because a much larger clone lies one nucleotide away. Within the sample, other DNA sequences also encode this same CDR3. The DNA of the CDR3 is TGTGCCTTGTGGGAGGTGAGGAAAGAGTTGGGCAAAAAAATCAAGGTATTT. Translation gives CALWEVRKELGKKIKVF. This sequence joins TRGV9 and TRGJP. Here the J gene came from matching the DNA to germline, since TCRdb omits it. CDR3 size: 17 residues. Germline V gene data show CDR1 as GITISATS and CDR2 as ISYDGTV (reference sequence). Trimming removed 0 bases from V and 5 bases from J; junction bases left unmatched: 4.

The sample holds one count of this clone. The junction does not match germline at one end; this may be a read error. The same CDR3 also results from other DNA sequences found in this sample. The V and J genes are TRGV9 and TRGJP. TCRdb is silent on the J gene; assignment here came from matching the DNA to germline. In germline, CDR1 is GITISATS, CDR2 ISYDGTV (reference sequence). The CDR3 runs 17 residues. The CDR3 reads CALWEAPLELGKKIKVF. CDR3 sequence (DNA): TGTGCCTTGTGGGAGGCGCCGTTAGAGCTGGGCAAAAAAATCAAGGTATTT.

This clone showed up just a few times. The chain recombines TRGV9 with TRGJP. In the absence of a J gene in TCRdb, the DNA was matched to germline to assign it here. With V trimmed by 1 base and J by 7 bases, 7 bases remained unmatched. CDR3 length: 17 amino acids. In germline, CDR1 is GITISATS, CDR2 ISYDGTV (reference sequence). CDR3 amino acids: CALWEVKGELGKKIKVF. In nucleotides, the CDR3 is TGTGCCTTGTGGGAGGTAAAGGGGGAGTTGGGCAAAAAAATCAAGGTATTT.

This chain links TRGV9 with TRGJP. TCRdb supplies no J gene; here it was assigned by aligning the nucleotide sequence to germline. The length of the CDR3 is 18 residues. After removal of 0 bases from V and 4 bases from J, the junction contained 6 bases not matched to a gene. From germline, CDR1 is GITISATS and CDR2 ISYDGTV (reference sequence). CDR3 sequence: CALWEVQEQELGKKIKVF. For the CDR3, the DNA is TGTGCCTTGTGGGAGGTGCAAGAACAAGAGTTGGGCAAAAAAATCAAGGTATTT.

There are a few counts of this clone. The chain employs TRGV2 and TRGJ1 or TRGJ2. Matching the DNA to germline supplied the J gene, which TCRdb does not give. V was pared by 1 base and J by 1 base, with 1 base of the junction left unmatched. Per germline, CDR1 EGSNGY and CDR2 YDSYNSKV. The CDR3 sequence is 13 residues long. The CDR3 loop is CATWDGNYYKKLF. In nucleotides, the CDR3 is TGTGCCACCTGGGACGGAAATTATTATAAGAAACTCTTT.

V gene TRGV9 combines with J gene TRGJP. TCRdb records no J gene; here it was assigned by comparing the DNA to germline. The CDR3 runs to 15 residues. Germline CDR1 is GITISATS and CDR2 is ISYDGTV (reference sequence). Trimming at V came to 0 bases and at J to 11 bases, leaving 4 bases not matched to a gene. The CDR3 region is CALWEVLVGKKIKVF. The DNA of the CDR3 is TGTGCCTTGTGGGAGGTGCTGGTGGGCAAAAAAATCAAGGTATTT.